These T cell receptor beta chains were read from a single sample in a study of post-analysis software for immune sequencing data. TCRdb ran MiXCR on the PCR reads and lists one entry per CDR3 protein. The repertoire includes some 450,000 distinct CDR3 sequences, under 55% of them detected once, and about 12% sits in the top ten. Source material: blood. Every receptor here comes from a girl aged 5 to 17 with multiple sclerosis. Both conserved end residues are part of each CDR3. The D gene is left open where the match is weak. Expanded clones are given a class, and other clones once, few, many or no size at all.

>TRBD1|-|TRBJ1-1|TRBV20-1
TGCAGTGCTAAAGGCCCGGGACAGGTCAGGAGAGTGGACACTGAAGCTTTCTTT
CSAKGPGQVRRVDTEAFF
>TRBD1|many|TRBJ2-5|TRBV7-2
TGTGCCAGCAGCCCCTACTTGGGACAGGGCCAGACCCAGTACTTC
CASSPYLGQGQTQYF
>-|-|TRBJ1-2|TRBV4-1
TGCGCCAGCAGCCCGGACACGCTAAACTATGGCTACACCTTC
CASSPDTLNYGYTF
>-|-|TRBJ2-3|TRBV6-5
TGTGCCAGCAGTTACTCTTACGGGAGTGGCACAGATACGCAGTATTTT
CASSYSYGSGTDTQYF
>TRBD2|-|TRBJ2-1|TRBV7-9
TGTGCCAGCAGCTTAGTGCTAGCGGGAGAAGTCAATGAGCAGTTCTTC
CASSLVLAGEVNEQFF
>-|-|TRBJ2-3|TRBV20-1
TGCAGTGCTAAGTATACCTCGAGCACAGATACGCAGTATTTT
CSAKYTSSTDTQYF
>TRBD2|-|TRBJ2-3|TRBV7-2
TGTACCAGCAGCTTACCTGGGACTAGCCTTCCCGACCCCACAGATACGCAGTATTTT
CTSSLPGTSLPDPTDTQYF
>-|-|TRBJ1-5|TRBV20-1
TGCAGTGCTATAGAGACGGACTATAGCAATCAGCCCCAGCATTTT
CSAIETDYSNQPQHF
>-|-|TRBJ2-7|TRBV5-1
TGCGCCAGCAGCCACGACAAACAGGGACCCTACGAGCAGTACTTC
CASSHDKQGPYEQYF
>TRBD2|-|TRBJ2-5|TRBV6-2/TRBV6-3
TGTGCCAGCAGTTACGAAGCGGGAGGACTCCAAGAGACCCAGTACTTC
CASSYEAGGLQETQYF
>-|-|TRBJ2-5|TRBV4-2
TGTGCCAGCAGCCAAGAGCGGGGCCAAGAGACCCAGTACTTC
CASSQERGQETQYF
>TRBD2|-|TRBJ2-3|TRBV7-3
TGTGCCAGCAGCTTTACTAGCGGGAGAACAGATACGCAGTATTTT
CASSFTSGRTDTQYF
>-|few|TRBJ2-1|TRBV29-1
TGCAGCATTGGGACACTGAGTTGGAATGAGCAGTTCTTC
CSIGTLSWNEQFF
>-|few|TRBJ2-7|TRBV20-1
TGCAGTGTTAGCCCCCCAGGGAAGACCTACGAGCAGTACTTC
CSVSPPGKTYEQYF
>TRBD1|-|TRBJ1-5|TRBV5-6
TGTGCCAGCAGCCCCGGACAGGGTGTCAATCAGCCCCAGCATTTT
CASSPGQGVNQPQHF
>-|-|TRBJ2-5|TRBV9
TGTGCCAGCAGCGTAGTAGGACAGCTCCAAGGGACCCAGTACTTC
CASSVVGQLQGTQYF
>-|many|TRBJ2-1|TRBV29-1
TGCAGCGTTGAAGTCGCCGGAGGGGATGAGCAGTTCTTC
CSVEVAGGDEQFF
>TRBD2|many|TRBJ2-7|TRBV29-1
TGCAGCGTTTTAGCTAGCGGCTCCTACGAGCAGTACTTC
CSVLASGSYEQYF
>-|few|TRBJ2-5|TRBV29-1
TGCAGCGCCGCCGGCGGGGCAGGGATCGATGAGCAGTACTTC
CSAAGGAGIDEQYF
>TRBD1|many|TRBJ2-1|TRBV6-5
TGTGCCAGCAGCGCAGGGACAGCCAGAACCTACAATGAGCAGTTCTTC
CASSAGTARTYNEQFF
>TRBD2|few|TRBJ2-2|TRBV6-4
TGTGCCACCGGACTAGCGGACACCGGGGAGCTGTTTTTT
CATGLADTGELFF
>TRBD2|-|TRBJ2-3|TRBV3-1
TGTGCCAGCAGCCAAGATCTCAAGCGGGAGGCAGATACGCAGTATTTT
CASSQDLKREADTQYF
>-|-|TRBJ2-1|TRBV5-1
TGCGCCAGCAGCCCCCAAGCGCGAGACGATGAGCAGTTCTTC
CASSPQARDDEQFF
>TRBD2|-|TRBJ2-3|TRBV24-1
TGTGCCACTGGGACTAGCGGGAGGGCCGAAGATACGCAGTATTTT
CATGTSGRAEDTQYF
>TRBD1|few|TRBJ2-1|TRBV4-1
TGCGCCAGCAGCACAGGGGACCGCTTAGCCCCGCGGGATGAGCAGTTCTTC
CASSTGDRLAPRDEQFF
>-|-|TRBJ2-7|TRBV5-1
TGCGCCAGCAGAGAATTCTACGAGCAGTACTTC
CASREFYEQYF
>-|-|TRBJ2-7|TRBV4-1
TGCGCCAGCAGCCAAGCTTCTCGTCGCGACGAGCAGTACTTC
CASSQASRRDEQYF
>TRBD2|-|TRBJ2-1|TRBV20-1
TGCAGTGCTGAAGGGCGGGGGGAGGTATACAATGAGCAGTTCTTC
CSAEGRGEVYNEQFF
>-|-|TRBJ2-1|TRBV7-3
TGTGCCAGCAGCTCCCCGCCCGCCCTCGCTTACAATGAGCAGTTCTTC
CASSSPPALAYNEQFF
>-|few|TRBJ2-1|TRBV20-1
TGCAGTGTCCGGGTCACCTCCTACAATGAGCAGTTCTTC
CSVRVTSYNEQFF
>-|-|TRBJ1-5|TRBV30
TGTGCCTGGAGTGTTGAGGGGAATAGCAATCAGCCCCAGCATTTT
CAWSVEGNSNQPQHF
>-|-|TRBJ1-5|TRBV20-1
TGCAGTGCACGGGGTCATTCCCAGCATTTT
CSARGHSQHF
>TRBD2|-|TRBJ2-3|TRBV5-1
TGCGCCAGCAGTCAACTCACTAGCGGGAGCACAGATACGCAGTATTTT
CASSQLTSGSTDTQYF
>-|-|TRBJ2-1|TRBV7-6
TGTGCCAGCAGCTTAGGTCCCGACAATGAGCAGTTCTTC
CASSLGPDNEQFF
>-|-|TRBJ2-5|TRBV12-3/TRBV12-4
TGTGCCAGCAGTTTACAGTTGGTGACCCAGTACTTC
CASSLQLVTQYF
>TRBD1|few|TRBJ2-4|TRBV12-3/TRBV12-4
TGTGCCAGCTGCAGGGACAGTAAAAACATTCAGTACTTC
CASCRDSKNIQYF
>-|-|TRBJ1-1|TRBV20-1
TGCAAAGCAGCCCCCAGGGGGAACACTGAAGCTTTCTTT
CKAAPRGNTEAFF
>-|-|TRBJ2-1|TRBV6-1
TGTGCCAGCAAACGGGGACAAGGGTACAATGAGCAGTTCTTC
CASKRGQGYNEQFF
>TRBD2|few|TRBJ2-7|TRBV27
TGTGCCAGCAGTTACGCAGGGACTACCTACGAGCAGTACTTC
CASSYAGTTYEQYF
>-|once|TRBJ2-2|TRBV15
TGTGCCACCAGCAGAGATAGGTCCGGGGAGCTGTTTTTT
CATSRDRSGELFF
>TRBD2|-|TRBJ2-1|TRBV28
TGTGCCAGCAAGGAGACTAGCGGGAGGACTTCCTACAATGAGCAGTTCTTC
CASKETSGRTSYNEQFF
>TRBD2|-|TRBJ2-1|TRBV11-2
TGTGCCAGCAGCTTTAGCGGGAGGAGGGACAATGAGCAGTTCTTC
CASSFSGRRDNEQFF
>-|few|TRBJ2-5|TRBV20-1
TGCAGTGCTAGAGAGACCATCGACCCTCAAGAGACCCAGTACTTC
CSARETIDPQETQYF
>-|-|TRBJ2-6|TRBV5-1
TGCGCCAGCAGCCCGGAGTTCGGGGCCAACGTCCTGACTTTC
CASSPEFGANVLTF
>-|-|TRBJ2-6|TRBV12-3/TRBV12-4
TGTGCCAGCAGTTTCACACCGAGCTCTAGGGCCAACGTCCTGACTTTC
CASSFTPSSRANVLTF
>-|-|TRBJ2-3|TRBV5-1
TGCGCCAGCAGCATTCAGACCCCAGATACGCAGTATTTT
CASSIQTPDTQYF
>-|-|TRBJ1-1|TRBV10-3
TGTGCCATCAGTGAATCCGGGCTTATGAACACTGAAGCTTTCTTT
CAISESGLMNTEAFF
>TRBD2|once|TRBJ2-3|TRBV14
TGTGCCAGCAGCCAAGATCGGCTAGCGGTCGATACGCAGTATTTT
CASSQDRLAVDTQYF
>-|few|TRBJ1-5|TRBV28
TGTGCCAGCAGTTTAGGTGGGGGGCCGGACAATCAGCCCCAGCATTTT
CASSLGGGPDNQPQHF